This TCR beta chain was identified in a study of T cell responses to AZD1222 COVID-19 vaccine. Second doses that came at about 4 or about 12 weeks were put together. Sequencing used immunoSEQ multiplex PCR; TCRdb keeps in-frame clones, though not all of them. The sample contains just under 90,000 clones, 70% to 90% of which appear only once. The study, taken as a whole, reports: Spike-specific TCR breadth and depth went up after people got two AZD1222 doses.

In the case of this clone: What it binds is not known.

Germline V CDR1 and CDR2: SQVTM, ANQGSEA. V lost 7 bases and J 5 bases, leaving 2 bases between the germline ends. There are 8 residues in the CDR3. J is TRBJ1-1 and V is TRBV29-1; D gene unclear. Sequences were derived from peripheral blood, sampled 28 days after the second AZD1222 dose. This TCR derives from an adult who received the AZD1222 COVID-19 vaccine. The CDR3: CSATEAFF. The CDR3 nucleotides are TGCAGCGCAACTGAAGCTTTCTTT.